These 2 T cell receptor beta chains were sequenced from one sample in a study of identical twins. TCRdb reprocessed the 5' RACE reads with MiXCR, giving one entry per CDR3 protein. The data show roughly 350,000 distinct CDR3 sequences, approximately 8.7% seen once. The sequencing input was naive T cells sorted from blood. Source of these receptors: a woman aged 45-65 years in good health.

This clonotype was recorded at least ten times. The chain carries TRBV27 and TRBJ2-7; tentative D call: TRBD2 (6 bases). The V end was cut by 6 bases, the J end by 4 bases, with 19 bases between. The CDR3 is 15 residues long. Looked up from germline, CDR1 is MNHEY and CDR2 is SMNVEV (reference sequence). CDR3 DNA: TGTGCCAGCAGGATTTCGGGAGTGGGCTTGTACGAGCAGTACTTC. It is translated as CASRISGVGLYEQYF.

This clonotype was seen only a few times. The chain has TRBV4-1 and TRBJ2-1; TRBD1 matches 7 bases. The length of the CDR3 is 16 residues. The ends lost 3 bases at V and 0 bases at J; junction bases unmatched: 5. Germline V lookup: CDR1 MGHRA, CDR2 YSYEKL. The CDR3: CASSHPGQSSYNEQFF. In nucleotides, the CDR3 is TGCGCCAGCAGCCACCCGGGACAGAGCTCCTACAATGAGCAGTTCTTC.